This TCR beta chain appears in the sequencing data of a study of blood T cell repertoires in COVID-19. Background on the study: COVID-19 samples from acute and convalescent phases originated in the United States, Italy and Spain.

The CDR3 has 12 residues. V dropped 8 bases and J dropped 3; count of bases not matched to a gene: 3. Looked up from germline, CDR1 is MDHEN and CDR2 is SYDVKM. The table came from immunoSEQ multiplex PCR; TCRdb's copy has only in-frame clones and leaves some out. The repertoire holds about 140,000 clones, with less than 90% as singletons. This receptor was obtained from a man younger than 45 with COVID-19, enrolled during active disease. Specimen: peripheral blood. The V gene is TRBV28, the J gene TRBJ2-7, with 8 bases aligning to TRBD1. CDR3 in amino acids: CASVTGGYEQYF. The CDR3 DNA reads as TGTGCCAGCGTTACAGGGGGCTACGAGCAGTACTTC.